A selection of T cell receptor beta chains follows, all from one sample in a study of Graves' ophthalmopathy and Graves' hyperthyroidism. MiXCR was run by TCRdb on the multiplex PCR reads, yielding one entry per CDR3 protein. Counted here are 600,000 to 650,000 distinct CDR3 sequences, 20% to 25% occurring once; the ten biggest clones make up approximately 7%. Sequencing was done on a sample of peripheral blood. These TCRs come from a woman under 30 with stable Graves' hyperthyroidism. Some clones in this sample may be carry-over from other donors' samples. Each CDR3 is given with its conserved first and last residue. D genes are given only for firm matches. Expanded clones get a size class; other rows say once, few or many, or leave the size out.

d_gene: NA
v_gene: TRBV15
j_gene: TRBJ2-7
abundance: NA
CDR3nt: TGTGCCACCAGCAGAGGTGGAATCTACGAGCAGTACTTC
CDR3aa: CATSRGGIYEQYF

d_gene: TRBD1
v_gene: TRBV18
j_gene: TRBJ1-1
abundance: NA
CDR3nt: TGTGCCAGCTCCGTACAGGGGATCAGCACTGAAGCTTTCTTT
CDR3aa: CASSVQGISTEAFF

d_gene: TRBD1
v_gene: TRBV28
j_gene: TRBJ2-7
abundance: NA
CDR3nt: TGTGCCAACAGGGACAGGGGTTACGAGCAGTACTTC
CDR3aa: CANRDRGYEQYF

d_gene: TRBD1
v_gene: TRBV6-1
j_gene: TRBJ2-7
abundance: many
CDR3nt: TGTGCCAGCAGTCCACCCGGGACAGGATCCTACGAGCAGTACTTC
CDR3aa: CASSPPGTGSYEQYF

d_gene: NA
v_gene: TRBV7-6
j_gene: TRBJ1-6
abundance: many
CDR3nt: TGTGCCAGCAGCCGGGGGTGGAATTCACCCCTCCACTTT
CDR3aa: CASSRGWNSPLHF

d_gene: NA
v_gene: TRBV7-2
j_gene: TRBJ2-7
abundance: many
CDR3nt: TGTGCCAGCAGCTTTGTTAGGGCCGAGCAGTACTTC
CDR3aa: CASSFVRAEQYF

d_gene: TRBD2
v_gene: TRBV7-3
j_gene: TRBJ2-2
abundance: many
CDR3nt: TGTGCCAGCAGCCGAACGATTCTAGCGGGAGGGCCCGGGGAGCTGTTTTTT
CDR3aa: CASSRTILAGGPGELFF

d_gene: NA
v_gene: TRBV9
j_gene: TRBJ1-3
abundance: few
CDR3nt: TGTGCCAGCAGCCCCAATCCCTGGGGGCTCCAAAGTAATGGAAACACCATATATTTT
CDR3aa: CASSPNPWGLQSNGNTIYF

d_gene: NA
v_gene: TRBV7-2
j_gene: TRBJ2-5
abundance: NA
CDR3nt: TGTGCCAGCAGCCCGGAAGTGGCCCAGTACTTC
CDR3aa: CASSPEVAQYF

d_gene: TRBD2
v_gene: TRBV19
j_gene: TRBJ2-5
abundance: few
CDR3nt: TGTGCCAGTAGACGACTAGCGGAGCCGAAAGAGACCCAGTACTTC
CDR3aa: CASRRLAEPKETQYF

d_gene: NA
v_gene: TRBV28
j_gene: TRBJ1-2
abundance: NA
CDR3nt: TGTGCCAGCACCCTTTGGGGATCGGGCTACACCTTC
CDR3aa: CASTLWGSGYTF

d_gene: TRBD2
v_gene: TRBV29-1
j_gene: TRBJ2-7
abundance: many
CDR3nt: TGCAGCGTTGTAGGTAGCGGGGTATCCTACGAGCAGTACTTC
CDR3aa: CSVVGSGVSYEQYF

d_gene: NA
v_gene: TRBV7-3
j_gene: TRBJ2-2
abundance: NA
CDR3nt: TGTGCCAGCAGCTTAAGTTCGACGATGGCCGGGGAGCTGTTTTTT
CDR3aa: CASSLSSTMAGELFF

d_gene: NA
v_gene: TRBV2
j_gene: TRBJ1-1
abundance: many
CDR3nt: TGTGCCAGCAGTGAAGGCAGGGGCGCGGGTTTTATCACTGAAGCTTTCTTT
CDR3aa: CASSEGRGAGFITEAFF

d_gene: TRBD1
v_gene: TRBV20-1
j_gene: TRBJ1-1
abundance: many
CDR3nt: TGCAGCACAGGGGGGAGCACTGAAGCTTTCTTT
CDR3aa: CSTGGSTEAFF

d_gene: NA
v_gene: TRBV6-1
j_gene: TRBJ1-1
abundance: few
CDR3nt: TGTGCCAGCAAGCGGGGGATAATAGGCGCTGAAGCTTTCTTC
CDR3aa: CASKRGIIGAEAFF

d_gene: NA
v_gene: TRBV28
j_gene: TRBJ1-5
abundance: NA
CDR3nt: TGTGCCAGCAGTTCGCGGAAGGGAGAAATCGGCAATCAGCCCCAGCATTTT
CDR3aa: CASSSRKGEIGNQPQHF

d_gene: NA
v_gene: TRBV29-1
j_gene: TRBJ2-7
abundance: NA
CDR3nt: TGCAGCGCCCTGAAGGATAGGGGAGGTGCCTACGAGCAGTACTTC
CDR3aa: CSALKDRGGAYEQYF

d_gene: NA
v_gene: TRBV20-1
j_gene: TRBJ2-7
abundance: once
CDR3nt: TGCAGTGCTAGAGATGCGTCGGGGGGCGCTGAGCAGTACTTC
CDR3aa: CSARDASGGAEQYF

d_gene: TRBD2
v_gene: TRBV12-3/TRBV12-4
j_gene: TRBJ2-4
abundance: NA
CDR3nt: TGTGCCAGCAGTTCTAGCGGGATCGGCATTCAGTACTTC
CDR3aa: CASSSSGIGIQYF

d_gene: NA
v_gene: TRBV6-1
j_gene: TRBJ2-7
abundance: many
CDR3nt: TGTGCCAGCACCCAGGGGGGAAAAAGCTCCTACGAGCAGTACTTC
CDR3aa: CASTQGGKSSYEQYF

d_gene: NA
v_gene: TRBV4-1
j_gene: TRBJ1-1
abundance: NA
CDR3nt: TGCGCCAGCAGCCAAGAGGGCCCGAACACTGAAGCTTTCTTT
CDR3aa: CASSQEGPNTEAFF

d_gene: NA
v_gene: TRBV7-3
j_gene: TRBJ2-7
abundance: few
CDR3nt: TGTGCCAGCAGTTCCGAGGGACGGAACTACGAGCAGTACTTC
CDR3aa: CASSSEGRNYEQYF

d_gene: TRBD1
v_gene: TRBV29-1
j_gene: TRBJ1-1
abundance: NA
CDR3nt: TGCAGCGTCGAACGTGGACAGGCCGCGGCTTTCTTT
CDR3aa: CSVERGQAAAFF

d_gene: TRBD1
v_gene: TRBV10-3
j_gene: TRBJ1-2
abundance: NA
CDR3nt: TGTGCCATCAGTGAGGGGGACAGCTATGGCTACACCTTC
CDR3aa: CAISEGDSYGYTF

d_gene: NA
v_gene: TRBV6-2/TRBV6-3
j_gene: TRBJ2-6
abundance: once
CDR3nt: TGTGCCAGCAGTAAGCTCAGGCCCTCTGGGGCCAACGTCCTGACTTTC
CDR3aa: CASSKLRPSGANVLTF

d_gene: TRBD2
v_gene: TRBV12-5
j_gene: TRBJ2-5
abundance: many
CDR3nt: TGTGCTAGTGGTTCGGGGACCAGCGGGGGAGAGACCCAGTACTTC
CDR3aa: CASGSGTSGGETQYF

d_gene: NA
v_gene: TRBV11-3
j_gene: TRBJ1-5
abundance: few
CDR3nt: TGTGCCAGCAGCTCCCCCGGGGGGTGCAATCAGCCCCAGCATTTT
CDR3aa: CASSSPGGCNQPQHF

d_gene: NA
v_gene: TRBV5-1
j_gene: TRBJ2-7
abundance: NA
CDR3nt: TGCGCCAGCAGCCCCCGGTTCAGCGACGAGCAGTACTTC
CDR3aa: CASSPRFSDEQYF

d_gene: NA
v_gene: TRBV24-1
j_gene: TRBJ2-3
abundance: many
CDR3nt: TGTGCCACCAGTGACCATACTAGGACCGATACGCAGTATTTT
CDR3aa: CATSDHTRTDTQYF

d_gene: TRBD1
v_gene: TRBV7-8
j_gene: TRBJ1-3
abundance: few
CDR3nt: TGTGCCAGCAGCTTTGAGACAGGGCGAGGAAACACCATATATTTT
CDR3aa: CASSFETGRGNTIYF

d_gene: TRBD1
v_gene: TRBV11-1
j_gene: TRBJ1-5
abundance: many
CDR3nt: TGTGCCAGCAGCTTAACCCCGGGGGACAGCTATAGCAATCAGCCCCAGCATTTT
CDR3aa: CASSLTPGDSYSNQPQHF

d_gene: NA
v_gene: TRBV6-1
j_gene: TRBJ2-7
abundance: many
CDR3nt: TGTGCCAGCAGTGAAGCAGCCCCCTACGAGCAGTACTTC
CDR3aa: CASSEAAPYEQYF

d_gene: NA
v_gene: TRBV12-3/TRBV12-4
j_gene: TRBJ1-1
abundance: few
CDR3nt: TGTGCCAGCAGTTTTGTTGACACTGAAGTTTTCTTT
CDR3aa: CASSFVDTEVFF

d_gene: TRBD2
v_gene: TRBV6-2/TRBV6-3
j_gene: TRBJ2-7
abundance: many
CDR3nt: TGTGCCAGCAGAGGGACTAGCGGGAGATACGAGCAGTACTTC
CDR3aa: CASRGTSGRYEQYF

d_gene: TRBD1
v_gene: TRBV27
j_gene: TRBJ2-7
abundance: NA
CDR3nt: TGTGCCAGCAGTTTATCGTACCGGGACAGGGTGAACGAGCAGTACTTC
CDR3aa: CASSLSYRDRVNEQYF

d_gene: TRBD1
v_gene: TRBV27
j_gene: TRBJ1-5
abundance: many
CDR3nt: TGTGCCAGCAGGGACAGGGGGCGCCGGGGCAATCAGCCCCAGCATTTT
CDR3aa: CASRDRGRRGNQPQHF

d_gene: TRBD1
v_gene: TRBV25-1
j_gene: TRBJ1-1
abundance: NA
CDR3nt: TGTGCCAGCAGTCCCAACCCCGGGACAGGGGGCGTTATGACTGAAGCTTTCTTT
CDR3aa: CASSPNPGTGGVMTEAFF

d_gene: NA
v_gene: TRBV30
j_gene: TRBJ1-3
abundance: many
CDR3nt: TGTGCCTGGACCCCGGCGACAGTCAACACCATATATTTT
CDR3aa: CAWTPATVNTIYF

d_gene: NA
v_gene: TRBV7-6
j_gene: TRBJ2-7
abundance: NA
CDR3nt: TGTGCCAGCAGCCGGGGGTTAGGGGTATACGAGCAGTACTTC
CDR3aa: CASSRGLGVYEQYF

d_gene: NA
v_gene: TRBV2
j_gene: TRBJ1-1
abundance: NA
CDR3nt: TGTGCCAGCAGTCCCCGTCAGGGGTGGAACACTGAAGCTTTCTTT
CDR3aa: CASSPRQGWNTEAFF

d_gene: NA
v_gene: TRBV20-1
j_gene: TRBJ2-5
abundance: NA
CDR3nt: TGCAGTGCTAGGGGCGGGGTGTACCAAGAGACCCAGTACTTC
CDR3aa: CSARGGVYQETQYF

d_gene: NA
v_gene: TRBV24-1
j_gene: TRBJ1-5
abundance: NA
CDR3nt: TGTGCCACCGGAGCCTCAGGACGAGGCGATCAGCCCCAGCATTTT
CDR3aa: CATGASGRGDQPQHF

d_gene: TRBD2
v_gene: TRBV5-5
j_gene: TRBJ2-5
abundance: many
CDR3nt: TGTGCCAGCAGCTTCGCTCCCGAGCGGGGGAACCAAGAGACCCAGTACTTC
CDR3aa: CASSFAPERGNQETQYF

d_gene: NA
v_gene: TRBV20-1
j_gene: TRBJ2-2
abundance: NA
CDR3nt: TGCAGTGCCCCCGGCAGGGGCACCGGGGAGCTGTTTTTT
CDR3aa: CSAPGRGTGELFF

d_gene: NA
v_gene: TRBV27
j_gene: TRBJ1-5
abundance: NA
CDR3nt: TGTGCCAGCAGTTTAGTTAGGTCCAATGGGCCCCAGCATTTT
CDR3aa: CASSLVRSNGPQHF

d_gene: NA
v_gene: TRBV5-1
j_gene: TRBJ1-2
abundance: many
CDR3nt: TGCGCCAGCAGCTGGGGGACCGCAGCTGGCTACACCTTC
CDR3aa: CASSWGTAAGYTF

d_gene: TRBD2
v_gene: TRBV20-1
j_gene: TRBJ2-5
abundance: many
CDR3nt: TGCAGTGCTACCCGTCCGGGACTAGCAAGGAAAGAGACCCAGTACTTC
CDR3aa: CSATRPGLARKETQYF

d_gene: NA
v_gene: TRBV5-8
j_gene: TRBJ2-5
abundance: few
CDR3nt: TGTGCCAGCAGCCCGGAACAGGGGGGGGAGACCCAGTACTTC
CDR3aa: CASSPEQGGETQYF

d_gene: NA
v_gene: TRBV30
j_gene: TRBJ2-7
abundance: few
CDR3nt: TGTGCCTGGAGTCGGACTTCACTTGAGCAGTACTTC
CDR3aa: CAWSRTSLEQYF

d_gene: NA
v_gene: TRBV6-4
j_gene: TRBJ2-2
abundance: many
CDR3nt: TGTGCCAGCAGAACGAACACCGGGGAGCTGTTTTTT
CDR3aa: CASRTNTGELFF

d_gene: TRBD1
v_gene: TRBV19
j_gene: TRBJ1-5
abundance: many
CDR3nt: TGTGCCAGTAACCACCTAACAGGGGGAGGTCAGCCCCAGCATTTT
CDR3aa: CASNHLTGGGQPQHF

d_gene: NA
v_gene: TRBV6-1
j_gene: TRBJ2-1
abundance: NA
CDR3nt: TGTGCCACCACGTCTAGCCTCAATGAGCAGTTCTTC
CDR3aa: CATTSSLNEQFF

d_gene: NA
v_gene: TRBV12-3/TRBV12-4
j_gene: TRBJ1-1
abundance: many
CDR3nt: TGTGCCAGCAGCCCCCCGCTTGACACTGAAGCTTTCTTT
CDR3aa: CASSPPLDTEAFF